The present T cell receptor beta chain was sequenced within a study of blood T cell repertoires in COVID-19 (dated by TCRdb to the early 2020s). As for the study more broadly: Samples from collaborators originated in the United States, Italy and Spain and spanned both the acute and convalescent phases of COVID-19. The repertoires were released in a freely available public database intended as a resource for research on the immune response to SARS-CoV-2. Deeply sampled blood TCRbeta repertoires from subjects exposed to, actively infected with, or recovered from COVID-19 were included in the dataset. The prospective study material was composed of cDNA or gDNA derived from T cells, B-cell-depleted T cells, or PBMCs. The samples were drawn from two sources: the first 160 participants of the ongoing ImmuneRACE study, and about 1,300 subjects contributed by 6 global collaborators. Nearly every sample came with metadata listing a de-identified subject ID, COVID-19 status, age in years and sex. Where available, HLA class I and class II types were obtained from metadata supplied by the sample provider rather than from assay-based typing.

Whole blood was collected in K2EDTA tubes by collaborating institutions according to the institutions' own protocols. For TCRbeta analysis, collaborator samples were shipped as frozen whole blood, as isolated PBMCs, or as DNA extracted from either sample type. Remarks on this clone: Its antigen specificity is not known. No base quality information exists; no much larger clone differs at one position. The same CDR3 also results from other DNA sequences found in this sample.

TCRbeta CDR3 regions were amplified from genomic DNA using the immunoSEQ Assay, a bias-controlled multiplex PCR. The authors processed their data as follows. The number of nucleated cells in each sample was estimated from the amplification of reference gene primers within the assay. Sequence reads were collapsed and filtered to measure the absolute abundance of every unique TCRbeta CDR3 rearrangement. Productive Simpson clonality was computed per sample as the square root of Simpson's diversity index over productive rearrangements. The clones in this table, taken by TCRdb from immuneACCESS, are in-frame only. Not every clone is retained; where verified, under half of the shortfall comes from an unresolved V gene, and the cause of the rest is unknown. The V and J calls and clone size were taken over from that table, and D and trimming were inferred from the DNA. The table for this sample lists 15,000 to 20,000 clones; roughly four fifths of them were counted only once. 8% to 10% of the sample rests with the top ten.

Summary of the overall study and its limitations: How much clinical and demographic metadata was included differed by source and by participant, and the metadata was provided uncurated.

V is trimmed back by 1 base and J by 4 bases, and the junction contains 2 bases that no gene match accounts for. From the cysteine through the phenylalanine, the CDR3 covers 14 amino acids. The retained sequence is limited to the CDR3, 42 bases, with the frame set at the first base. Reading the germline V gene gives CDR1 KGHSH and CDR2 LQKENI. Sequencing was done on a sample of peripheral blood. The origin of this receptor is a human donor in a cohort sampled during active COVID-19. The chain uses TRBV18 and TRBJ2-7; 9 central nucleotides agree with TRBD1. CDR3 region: CASSPRTGEYEQYF. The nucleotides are TGTGCCAGCTCACCACGGACAGGGGAGTACGAGCAGTACTTC.